The source of this T cell receptor (beta chain) is a study of early stage breast cancer tumors. Study information: Most of the 16 invasive tumors were ER+, PR+ and HER2-. Among approximately twelve ER+/PR+/HER2- tumors, eight were ductal, four lobular. The study's findings and limits: Commonly generated sequences made up most enriched TCRB sequences shared between patients. Functional markers like CD4, CD8 and FOXP3 were missed in bulk sequencing.

Trimming removed 3 bases from V and 4 bases from J, with 10 bases in between. The CDR3 loop spans 14 amino acids. Germline V gene sequence: CDR1 LNHDA, CDR2 SQIVND (reference sequence). Profiling relied on immunoSEQ multiplex PCR, and the TCRdb table lists in-frame clones only, not all of them. Of more than 55,000 clones in the sample, about 80% were seen once. Concerning this clone: Its specificity is unknown.

This clonotype was sampled from a person under 45 with breast cancer. Sequencing was carried out using blood. The chain links TRBV19 to TRBJ1-5, with D tentatively TRBD1 (6 bases). The DNA for the CDR3 is TGTGCCAGTAGTATCAGGGGCCCTAATCAGCCCCAGCATTTT. It yields the protein CASSIRGPNQPQHF.